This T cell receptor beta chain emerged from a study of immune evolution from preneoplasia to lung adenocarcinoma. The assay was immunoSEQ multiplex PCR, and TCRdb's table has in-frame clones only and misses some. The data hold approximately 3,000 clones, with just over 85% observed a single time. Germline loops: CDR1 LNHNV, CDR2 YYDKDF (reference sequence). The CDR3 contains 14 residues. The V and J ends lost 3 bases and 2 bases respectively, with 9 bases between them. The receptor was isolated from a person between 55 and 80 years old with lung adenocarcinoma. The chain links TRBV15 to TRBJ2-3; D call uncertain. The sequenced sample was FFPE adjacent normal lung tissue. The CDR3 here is CATSRGMFTDTQYF. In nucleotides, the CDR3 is TGTGCCACCAGCAGGGGGATGTTCACAGATACGCAGTATTTT.